Sequencing of this TCR beta chain was carried out in a study of regulatory T cells in long-lasting Graves disease. Building of the TCR beta libraries involved iRepertoire HTBI primers and Arm-PCR of CDR3 regions. TCRdb redid the calling of the multiplex PCR reads with MiXCR, one entry per CDR3 protein. The data contain about 290,000 distinct CDR3 sequences, roughly a fifth of them seen just once; the ten biggest clones take up more than 50%. The study's findings and limits: Those with persistent disease had in common more public clonotypes (2,741) than new patients (roughly 970). Owing to a sample size that was small, accuracy may have been reduced.

Documented time point: persistent/refractory GD, antithyroid drugs over 5 years with positive TRAb. After RNA was extracted from PBMCs, the TCR library was made from it. Worth noting for this clonotype: Its antigen is unidentified. The junction differs from germline at one of its ends, possibly a read error.

This clonotype was sampled from a female donor with Graves disease. Sequencing used peripheral blood mononuclear cells (PBMCs), obtained when the disease was refractory, from a patient treated with antithyroid drugs.

CDR3 DNA: TGTGTCAGCAGCTACCGAGACAGGAACACTGAAGCCTTCTTT. It yields the protein CVSSYRDRNTEAFF. The chain carries TRBV3-1 and TRBJ1-1; a weak D match, TRBD1 (6 bases). Germline loops: CDR1 LGHDT, CDR2 YNNKEL (reference sequence). The CDR3 spans 14 residues.